These 9 T cell receptor beta chains share one sample of origin, sequenced in a study of T-cell reconstitution after alpha-beta-depleted transplantation in children. Preparing the TCRbeta library involved the use of unique molecular identifiers. TCRdb itself ran the PCR reads through MiXCR, one entry per CDR3 protein. The table includes hundreds of thousands of distinct CDR3 sequences, 10% to 15% detected once. Sequencing used PBMCs, mostly from graft donor cells, obtained 360 days after TCRalphabeta/CD19-depleted stem cell transplant. The source is a male patient under 18 who had a stem cell transplant for acute myeloid leukemia, so the T cells may come from the graft donor.

This clonotype was observed once. The CDR3 sequence: CASSAPGRSQETQYF. CDR3 DNA sequence: TGCGCCAGCAGCGCCCCGGGACGGTCGCAAGAGACCCAGTACTTC. The rearrangement joins TRBV5-1 to TRBJ2-5; D may be TRBD1 or TRBD2 (5 bases each). The V gene's germline CDR1 is SGHRS and CDR2 YFSETQ. The V gene lost 4 bases and the J gene lost 2 bases, with 15 bases spanning the gap. The CDR3 extends over 15 amino acids. Full variable domain (remainder filled in from reference TRBV5-1 and TRBJ2-5): KAGVTQTPRYLIKTRGQQVTLSCSPISGHRSVSWYQQTPGQGLQFLFEYFSETQRNKGNFPGRFSGRQFSNSRSEMNVSTLELGDSALYLCASSAPGRSQETQYFGPGTRLLVL.

This clonotype was observed many times. The chain couples TRBV3-1 to TRBJ2-5; 7 positions match TRBD1. Trimming took 3 bases from V and 4 from J; bases not matched to a gene: 8. The CDR3 has 15 amino acids. Germline values: CDR1 LGHDT, CDR2 YNNKEL (reference sequence). The CDR3: CASSQFTGARETQYF. In DNA form, the CDR3 reads TGTGCCAGCAGCCAGTTCACAGGGGCACGAGAGACCCAGTACTTC.

The chain joins TRBV7-9 to TRBJ2-4, with TRBD1 as a possible D gene (8 bases). Looked up from germline, CDR1 is SEHNR and CDR2 is FQNEAQ (reference sequence). The CDR3 is 15 amino acids. V lost 2 bases, J lost 11 bases, and 19 bases lay in between. CDR3: CASSLRDRGGGVQYF. The CDR3 nucleotides are TGTGCCAGCAGCTTACGAGACAGGGGCGGGGGAGTTCAGTACTTC.

The CDR3 reads CATRLAPSTDTQYF. The CDR3 DNA is TGTGCCACCAGACTAGCGCCTAGCACAGATACGCAGTATTTT. The chain joins TRBV28 to TRBJ2-3; 8 nucleotides agree with TRBD2. There are 14 residues in the CDR3. The V gene's germline CDR1 is MDHEN and CDR2 SYDVKM. V shed 10 bases, J shed 0 bases, and the junction held 6 bases outside the gene matches. Variable domain in full (rest from reference TRBV28 and TRBJ2-3): DVKVTQSSRYLVKRTGEKVFLECVQDMDHENMFWYRQDPGLGLRLIYFSYDVKMKEKGDIPEGYSVSREKKERFSLILESASTNQTSMYLCATRLAPSTDTQYFGPGTRLTVL.

A few counts support this clonotype. The V call is TRBV29-1, the J call TRBJ2-7; TRBD1 agrees at 9 bases. This CDR3 has 13 residues. Trimming took 6 bases from V and 3 from J; bases not matched to a gene: 6. Germline values: CDR1 SQVTM, CDR2 ANQGSEA. CDR3 region: CSVRTGEVYEQYF. CDR3 bases: TGCAGCGTCCGGACAGGGGAAGTCTACGAGCAGTACTTC.

The rearrangement joins TRBV4-2 to TRBJ2-7; 11 bases fit TRBD2. The CDR3 runs to 17 residues. J was trimmed by 0 bases and V by 3 bases; bases with no gene match: 7. Per the germline V gene, CDR1 is LGHNA and CDR2 is YNFKEQ. The CDR3 DNA reads as TGTGCCAGCAGCCACGGTTCGACTAGCGGGGTCTCCTACGAGCAGTACTTC. Protein: CASSHGSTSGVSYEQYF.

This clonotype was counted ten times or more. The chain has TRBV20-1 and TRBJ2-3; 12 nucleotides align to TRBD2. The CDR3 extends over 15 amino acids. The V segment lost 5 bases and the J segment 5 bases; nucleotides outside the gene matches: 8. Germline V lookup: CDR1 DFQATT, CDR2 SNEGSKA (reference sequence). CDR3 residues: CSADLPGLAGDTQYF. For the CDR3, the DNA is TGCAGTGCTGATCTTCCGGGACTAGCGGGAGATACGCAGTATTTT.

In DNA form, the CDR3 reads TGCGCCAGCAGCCAAGATCTACCAGGGGGCCCTGTGACCTCGGCCAAAAACATTCAGTACTTC. It codes for CASSQDLPGGPVTSAKNIQYF. The genes are TRBV4-1 and TRBJ2-4; 8 bases fit TRBD1. The germline CDR1 and CDR2 sequences are MGHRA and YSYEKL. The CDR3 contains 21 residues. V lost 0 bases and J lost 1; bases outside the gene matches: 17.

This clonotype occurred a few times. V and J are TRBV10-3 and TRBJ2-7, with no clear D. V dropped 3 bases and J dropped 5 bases, with 14 bases sitting between them. The V gene's germline CDR1 is ENHRY and CDR2 SYGVKD. The CDR3 spans 14 residues. CDR3 nucleotide sequence: TGTGCCATCAGTGATTTGACTCGCCCCGACGAGCAGTACTTC. As protein: CAISDLTRPDEQYF.